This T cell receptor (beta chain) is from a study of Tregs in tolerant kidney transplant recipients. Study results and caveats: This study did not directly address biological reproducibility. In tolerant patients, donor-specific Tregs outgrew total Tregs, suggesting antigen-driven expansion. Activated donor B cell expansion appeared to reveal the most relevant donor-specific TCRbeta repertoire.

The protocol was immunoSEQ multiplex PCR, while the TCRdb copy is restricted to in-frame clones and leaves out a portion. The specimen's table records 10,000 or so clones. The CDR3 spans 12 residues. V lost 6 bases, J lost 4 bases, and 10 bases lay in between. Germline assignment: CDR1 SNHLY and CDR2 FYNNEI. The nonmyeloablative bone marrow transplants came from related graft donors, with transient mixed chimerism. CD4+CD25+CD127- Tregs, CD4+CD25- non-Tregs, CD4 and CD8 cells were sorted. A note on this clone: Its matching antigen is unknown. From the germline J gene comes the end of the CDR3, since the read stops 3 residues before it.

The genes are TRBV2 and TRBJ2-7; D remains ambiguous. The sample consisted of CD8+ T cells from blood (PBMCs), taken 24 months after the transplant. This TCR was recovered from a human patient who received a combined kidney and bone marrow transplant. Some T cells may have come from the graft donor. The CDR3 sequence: CASRVVTYEQYF. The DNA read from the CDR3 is TGTGCCAGCAGAGTAGTCACGTACGAG.